This T cell receptor beta chain was sequenced in a study of T-cell reconstitution after alpha-beta-depleted transplantation in children. Unique molecular identifiers tagged the TCRbeta library. TCRdb itself ran the PCR reads through MiXCR, one entry per CDR3 protein. The sample has 80,000 to 95,000 distinct CDR3 sequences; roughly 8.4% are singletons. This clonotype has at least ten counts. V gave up 6 bases and J gave up 0 bases, with 18 bases separating them. Germline-derived CDR1 and CDR2 are SGHAT and FQDESV (reference sequence). The CDR3 has 17 amino acids. Sample: PBMCs from the stem cell graft donor, taken from the stem cell graft. This sequence originates from a human donor who donated a stem cell graft to a child with congenital amegakaryocytic thrombocytopenia. The rearrangement joins TRBV11-1 to TRBJ2-1; either TRBD1 or TRBD2 may fit D (5 bases each). In DNA form, the CDR3 reads TGTGCCAGCAGTTCGATGGGACGACACAGCTCCTACAATGAGCAGTTCTTC. Translation gives CASSSMGRHSSYNEQFF.